Detailed here is one T cell receptor beta chain. The antigen is undetermined. The sample contains more than one DNA sequence encoding this CDR3. The CDR3 extends over 13 amino acids. Trimming took 0 bases from V and 0 from J, leaving 1 base between them. The germline V gene encodes CDR1 KGHSH and CDR2 LQKENI. This specimen comes from a study of OX40 agonist ivuxolimab in advanced cancers. On the study more broadly: Clinicians treated patients with ivuxolimab, an agonistic anti-OX40 (CD134) antibody. Therapy given before enrollment (anti-PD-1, anti-PD-L1 or anti-CTLA-4) was allowed, and 40% had some.

This table comes from immunoSEQ multiplex PCR, and its TCRdb copy is limited to in-frame clones, with some not included. The data show 70,000 or so clones, with approximately 86% seen just once and about 1.3% held by the top ten. Whole-study findings and limits: At 0.1-3.0 mg/kg, partial responders had clonal expansion among the lowest observed. Both blood CD4+ and CD8+ T cells showed clonal growth by week 6 at 0.1 to 3.0 mg/kg.

This specimen was CD4+ or CD8+ T cells sorted from blood, taken in a trial of the OX40 agonist ivuxolimab. The chain employs TRBV18 and TRBJ2-3, with unresolved D. The origin of this receptor is an adult with an advanced solid tumor such as melanoma, head and neck, liver or kidney cancer. DNA of the CDR3: TGTGCCAGCTCACCACCTAGCACAGATACGCAGTATTTT. Its translation is CASSPPSTDTQYF.